Listed below are T cell receptor beta chains from one sample, sequenced in a study of PD-1 blockade in classical Hodgkin lymphoma. The repertoire was sequenced with immunoSEQ multiplex PCR; TCRdb's copy has only in-frame clones and lacks some. The data contain roughly 10,000 clones, approximately 80% of them singletons. This specimen was CD4+ T cells from blood, taken before the fourth cycle of nivolumab. The receptors here all came from a human donor with classical Hodgkin lymphoma. The CDR3 runs from the conserved cysteine through the conserved F or W.

V gene	J gene	CDR3 protein
TRBV27	TRBJ1-3	CASSRTGVGGNTIYF
TRBV10-1	TRBJ1-2	CASSESWDGYTF
TRBV6-5	TRBJ2-2	CASSYRAGRTGELFF
TRBV5-1	TRBJ2-7	CASSTDRGALDEQYF
TRBV4-3	TRBJ2-5	CASSQETEETQYF
TRBV6-5	TRBJ2-4	CASWSGTIKNIQYF
TRBV5-1	TRBJ2-3	CASSVGTSTDTQYF
TRBV18	TRBJ2-7	CASSADRGLSYEQYF
TRBV7-3	TRBJ2-6	CASSLGDSGANVLTF
TRBV9	TRBJ2-7	CASSIRPDGEGEQYF
TRBV18	TRBJ2-7	CASSPSRQGVYEQYF
TRBV19	TRBJ1-5	CASTSGNQPQHF
TRBV5-1	TRBJ1-2	CASSFTETNYGYTF